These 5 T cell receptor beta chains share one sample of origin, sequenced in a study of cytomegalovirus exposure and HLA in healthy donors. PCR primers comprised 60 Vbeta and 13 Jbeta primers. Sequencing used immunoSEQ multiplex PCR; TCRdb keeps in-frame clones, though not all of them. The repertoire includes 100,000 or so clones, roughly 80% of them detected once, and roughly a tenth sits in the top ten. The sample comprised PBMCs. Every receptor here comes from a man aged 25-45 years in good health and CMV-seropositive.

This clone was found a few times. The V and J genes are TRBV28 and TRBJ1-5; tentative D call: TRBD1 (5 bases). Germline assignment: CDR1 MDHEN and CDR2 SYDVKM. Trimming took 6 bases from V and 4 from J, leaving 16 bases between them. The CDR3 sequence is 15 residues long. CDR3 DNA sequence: TGTGCCAGCAGCCCCCGGGGCGGGGAGAATCAGCCCCAGCATTTT. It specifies CASSPRGGENQPQHF.

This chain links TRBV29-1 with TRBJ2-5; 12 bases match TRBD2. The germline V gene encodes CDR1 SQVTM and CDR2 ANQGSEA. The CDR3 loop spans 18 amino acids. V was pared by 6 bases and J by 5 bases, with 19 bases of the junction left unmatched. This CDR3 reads CSVLGGALAGGLVETQYF. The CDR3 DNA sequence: TGCAGCGTCCTTGGGGGCGCGCTAGCGGGGGGGCTTGTCGAGACCCAGTACTTC.

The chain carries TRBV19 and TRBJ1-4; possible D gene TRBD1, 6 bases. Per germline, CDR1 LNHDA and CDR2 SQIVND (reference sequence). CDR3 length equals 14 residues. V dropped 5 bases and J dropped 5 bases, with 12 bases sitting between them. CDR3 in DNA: TGTGCCAGTAGTCTTCGGACAGAAAATGAAAAACTGTTTTTT. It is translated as CASSLRTENEKLFF.

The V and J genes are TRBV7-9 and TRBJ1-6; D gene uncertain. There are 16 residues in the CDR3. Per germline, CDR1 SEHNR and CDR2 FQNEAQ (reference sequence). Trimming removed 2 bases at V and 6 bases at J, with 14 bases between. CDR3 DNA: TGTGCCAGCAGCTTATCTTACCGGGCGGGTAATTCACCCCTCCACTTT. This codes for CASSLSYRAGNSPLHF.

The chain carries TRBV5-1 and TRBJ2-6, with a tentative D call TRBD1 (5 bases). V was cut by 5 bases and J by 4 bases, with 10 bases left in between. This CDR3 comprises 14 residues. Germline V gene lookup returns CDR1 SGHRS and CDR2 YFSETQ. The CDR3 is CASRPQGGANVLTF. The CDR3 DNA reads TGCGCCAGCAGACCGCAGGGCGGGGCCAACGTCCTGACTTTC.